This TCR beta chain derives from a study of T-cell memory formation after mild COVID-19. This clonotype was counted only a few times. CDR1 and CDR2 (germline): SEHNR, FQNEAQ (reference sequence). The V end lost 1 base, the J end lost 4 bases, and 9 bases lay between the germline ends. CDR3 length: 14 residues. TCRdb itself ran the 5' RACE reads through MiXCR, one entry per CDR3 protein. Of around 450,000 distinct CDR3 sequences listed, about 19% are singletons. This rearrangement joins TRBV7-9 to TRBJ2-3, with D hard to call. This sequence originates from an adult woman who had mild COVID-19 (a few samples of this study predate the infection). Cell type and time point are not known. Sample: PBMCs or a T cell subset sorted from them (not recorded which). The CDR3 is CASSLVVAPDTQYF. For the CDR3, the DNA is TGTGCCAGCAGCTTAGTGGTGGCACCAGATACGCAGTATTTT.